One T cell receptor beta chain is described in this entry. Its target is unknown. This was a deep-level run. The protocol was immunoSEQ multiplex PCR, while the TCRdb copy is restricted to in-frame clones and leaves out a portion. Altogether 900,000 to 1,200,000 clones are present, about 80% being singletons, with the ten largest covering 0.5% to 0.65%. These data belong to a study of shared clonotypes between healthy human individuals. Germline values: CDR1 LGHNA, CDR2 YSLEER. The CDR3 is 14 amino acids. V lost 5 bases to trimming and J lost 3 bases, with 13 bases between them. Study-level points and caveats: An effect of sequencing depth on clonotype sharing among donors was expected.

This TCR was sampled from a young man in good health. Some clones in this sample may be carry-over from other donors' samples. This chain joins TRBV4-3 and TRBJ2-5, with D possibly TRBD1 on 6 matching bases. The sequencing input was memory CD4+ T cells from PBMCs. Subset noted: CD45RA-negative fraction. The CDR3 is CASSLNAGEETQYF. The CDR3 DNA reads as TGCGCCAGCAGCTTAAACGCAGGGGAAGAGACCCAGTACTTC.